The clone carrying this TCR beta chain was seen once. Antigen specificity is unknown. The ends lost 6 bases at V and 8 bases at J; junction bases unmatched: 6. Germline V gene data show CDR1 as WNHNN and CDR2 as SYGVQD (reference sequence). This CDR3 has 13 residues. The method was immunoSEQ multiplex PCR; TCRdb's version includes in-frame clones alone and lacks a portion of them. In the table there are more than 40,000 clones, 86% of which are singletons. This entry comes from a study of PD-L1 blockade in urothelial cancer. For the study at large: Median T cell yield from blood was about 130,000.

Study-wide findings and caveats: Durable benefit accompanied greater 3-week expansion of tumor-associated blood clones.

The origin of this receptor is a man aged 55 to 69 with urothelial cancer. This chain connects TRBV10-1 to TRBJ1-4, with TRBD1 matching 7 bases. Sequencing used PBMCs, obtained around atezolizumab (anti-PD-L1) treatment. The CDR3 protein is CASRQGFDEKLFF. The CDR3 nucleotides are TGCGCCAGCAGACAGGGGTTCGACGAAAAACTGTTTTTT.